This entry is about one TCR beta chain. Its antigen remains unidentified. The data are from a study of blood T cells in healthy people across ages. General study results and limits: PBMCs left unsorted prevented a conclusive naive versus antigen-experienced comparison. Naive T cell percentage strongly correlated with TCR beta diversity.

Sample-barcoded 5' priming and a J-beta primer mix drove a second PCR of roughly 7 to 11 cycles. TCRdb reanalysed the 5' RACE reads using MiXCR and keeps one entry per CDR3 protein. The table has 1.5 million to 2 million distinct CDR3 sequences, 40% to 55% seen once; the top ten hold about 2.1%. V was trimmed by 7 bases and J by 5 bases, leaving 8 bases between them. Germline V CDR1 and CDR2: SNHLY, FYNNEI. This CDR3 spans 11 amino acids. The sequence derives from a woman aged 35 to 49 in good health. Sequences were obtained from blood. The chain recombines TRBV2 with TRBJ1-1; D not certain. This CDR3 is CASIVGTEAFF. As DNA, the CDR3 is TGTGCCAGCATTGTCGGGACTGAAGCTTTCTTT.